Listed here is a single T cell receptor (beta chain). Its target is unknown. This sample was included in a study of regulatory T cells in long-lasting Graves disease. Whole-study results and caveats: Newly diagnosed patients had higher TCR diversity than persistent Graves' patients did.

Time point defined: persistent/refractory GD, antithyroid drugs over 5 years with positive TRAb. The TCR library was made from RNA that had been extracted from PBMCs in TRIzol. Sequencing libraries for TCR beta were prepared with iRepertoire HTBI primers and Arm-PCR of CDR3 regions. Each CDR3 protein is one row after TCRdb ran MiXCR on the multiplex PCR reads. The sample gives a few hundred thousand distinct CDR3 sequences, roughly a quarter of which show up once; roughly a quarter is in the top ten. The sequence was obtained from a female donor with Graves disease. Specimen: peripheral blood mononuclear cells (PBMCs), collected when the disease was refractory, from a patient treated with antithyroid drugs.

The CDR3 coding sequence is TGCAGCGCCGAAGGACAGAACACTGAAGCTTTCTTT. Protein product: CSAEGQNTEAFF. The chain is built from TRBV29-1 and TRBJ1-1, with D possibly being TRBD1 (5 bases). CDR3 size: 12 residues. V lost 7 bases and J lost 1, with 10 bases in between. The germline CDR1 and CDR2 sequences are SQVTM and ANQGSEA. Variable domain in full (rest from reference TRBV29-1 and TRBJ1-1): SAVISQKPSRDICQRGTSLTIQCQVDSQVTMMFWYRQQPGQSLTLIATANQGSEATYESGFVIDKFPISRPNLTFSTLTVSNMSPEDSSIYLCSAEGQNTEAFFGQGTRLTVV.